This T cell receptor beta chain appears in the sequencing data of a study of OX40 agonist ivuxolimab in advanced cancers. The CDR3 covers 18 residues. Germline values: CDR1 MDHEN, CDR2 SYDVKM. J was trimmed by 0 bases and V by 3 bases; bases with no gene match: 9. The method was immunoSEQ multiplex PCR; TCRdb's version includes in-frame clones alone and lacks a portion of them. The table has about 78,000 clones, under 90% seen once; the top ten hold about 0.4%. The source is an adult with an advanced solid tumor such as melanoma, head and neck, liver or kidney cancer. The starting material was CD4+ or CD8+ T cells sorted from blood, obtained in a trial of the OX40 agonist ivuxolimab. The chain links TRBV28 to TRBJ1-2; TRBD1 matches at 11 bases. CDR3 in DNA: TGTGCCAGCAGTTTCCTGGACAGGGGGCTTGGAGCTAACTATGGCTACACCTTC. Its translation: CASSFLDRGLGANYGYTF.